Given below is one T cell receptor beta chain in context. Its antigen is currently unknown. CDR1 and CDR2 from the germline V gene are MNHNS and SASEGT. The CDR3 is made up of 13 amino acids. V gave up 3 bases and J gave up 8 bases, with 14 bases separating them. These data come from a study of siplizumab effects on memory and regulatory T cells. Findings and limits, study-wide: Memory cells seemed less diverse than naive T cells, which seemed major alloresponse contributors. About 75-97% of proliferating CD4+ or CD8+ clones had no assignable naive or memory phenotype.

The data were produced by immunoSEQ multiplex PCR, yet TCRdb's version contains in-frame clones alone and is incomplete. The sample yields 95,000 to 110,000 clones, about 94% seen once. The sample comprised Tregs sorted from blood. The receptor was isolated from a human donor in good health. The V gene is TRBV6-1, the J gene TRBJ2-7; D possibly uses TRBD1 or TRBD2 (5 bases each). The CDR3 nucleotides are TGTGCCAGCAGTGAGGCGATAAGGGGACAGCAGTACTTC. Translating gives CASSEAIRGQQYF.